The source of this T cell receptor (beta chain) is a study of untreated major depressive disorder. CDR1 is SGDLS and CDR2 is YYNGEE in the germline V gene. The CDR3 is made up of 14 amino acids. V was shortened by 4 bases and J by 3 bases, with 13 bases between the two germline ends. Study-wide results and caveats: TRBV05-01 (Vbeta 5.1) usage was higher in CD4+ T cells of depressed patients than controls.

Remarks on this clone: The antigen is not known.

The table came from immunoSEQ multiplex PCR; TCRdb's copy has only in-frame clones and leaves some out. Of under 15,000 clones listed, about 90% are singletons. The V and J genes are TRBV9 and TRBJ1-1; no reliable D call. The sequenced sample consisted of CD4+ T cells from PBMCs. The receptor comes from a man between 25 and 39 years old with major depressive disorder. CDR3 DNA: TGTGCCAGCAGCCCAACCCCAATGGACACTGAAGCTTTCTTT. It is translated as CASSPTPMDTEAFF.